The entry below gives a single T cell receptor beta chain sequence along with its context. Original analysis: The authors estimated nucleated cell counts from reference gene primer amplification. Method: immunoSEQ multiplex PCR; TCRdb's copy keeps in-frame clones and lacks some. The D gene and trimming were derived from the DNA, and the V and J assignments and clone size from that table. The profile shows some 340,000 clones, approximately 91% of them singletons. Membership in each cohort depended on participant-reported clinical history. The data belong to a study of blood T cell repertoires in COVID-19. The CDR3 totals 16 residues. Trimming removed 2 bases at V and 0 bases at J, with 14 bases between. Germline V gene lookup returns CDR1 SGHDT and CDR2 YYEEEE.

The sequence was obtained from a woman in her thirties who had been exposed to COVID-19. The sample taken for sequencing was PBMCs or T cells enriched from blood (not recorded which). The chain combines TRBV5-6 with TRBJ1-1; D is uncertain. CDR3 amino acids: CASSLGARRVNTEAFF. The CDR3 DNA reads as TGTGCCAGCAGCTTAGGAGCCAGGAGGGTGAACACTGAAGCTTTCTTT.